This T cell receptor (beta chain) was captured in a study of OX40 agonist ivuxolimab in advanced cancers. Broader study findings: Also showing low normalized T-cell clonal expansion were some of the nonresponders.

As regards this clone: The antigen is unknown.

The CDR3 loop spans 14 amino acids. Per germline, CDR1 MNHNS and CDR2 SASEGT. Trimming removed 5 bases from V and 7 bases from J; junction bases left unmatched: 8. Clones were read by immunoSEQ multiplex PCR, and TCRdb kept only the in-frame ones, dropping some. Altogether tens of thousands of clones are present, 80% to 85% being singletons, with the ten largest covering 4% to 4.5%. The receptor comes from an adult with an advanced solid tumor such as melanoma, head and neck, liver or kidney cancer. The sample was CD4+ or CD8+ T cells sorted from blood, taken in a trial of the OX40 agonist ivuxolimab. V usage is TRBV6-1 and J usage is TRBJ2-1, with TRBD1 matching over 7 bases. The CDR3 nucleotides are TGTGCCAGCAGTACTCAGGGACAGCGTAATGAGCAGTTCTTC. Its translation: CASSTQGQRNEQFF.